Listed here are 3 T cell receptor beta chains from one sample, sequenced in a study of blood T cell repertoires in COVID-19. Clones were read by immunoSEQ multiplex PCR, and TCRdb kept only the in-frame ones, dropping some. The sample lists around 190,000 clones, around 80% occurring once. Sequencing used peripheral blood. Receptors originate from a man in his 70s with active or convalescent COVID-19.

The rearrangement uses TRBV5-4 and TRBJ1-6; 8 nucleotides line up with TRBD1. Trimming at V came to 1 base and at J to 5 bases, leaving 2 bases not matched to a gene. Germline V CDR1 and CDR2: SGHNT, YYREEE (reference sequence). The CDR3 consists of 15 residues. For the CDR3, the DNA is TGTGCCAGCAGCTTGCAGGGGGCTGATAATTCACCCCTCCACTTT. It is translated as CASSLQGADNSPLHF. Looking up the rest from reference TRBV5-4 and TRBJ1-6 gives the full variable domain: ETGVTQSPTHLIKTRGQQVTLRCSSQSGHNTVSWYQQALGQGPQFIFQYYREEENGRGNFPPRFSGLQFPNYSSELNVNALELDDSALYLCASSLQGADNSPLHFGNGTRLTVT.

The chain combines TRBV18 with TRBJ1-1; the D is unclear. V dropped 0 bases and J dropped 8 bases, with 7 bases sitting between them. Germline-derived CDR1 and CDR2 are KGHSH and LQKENI. The CDR3 is 12 amino acids. In nucleotides, the CDR3 is TGTGCCAGCTCACCACCTGCAGTGGAAGCTTTCTTT. Translating it yields CASSPPAVEAFF.

This sequence joins TRBV6-5 and TRBJ1-1, with D uncertain. CDR3 length: 13 amino acids. In germline, CDR1 is MNHEY, CDR2 SVGAGI. V was cut by 3 bases and J by 1 base, with 6 bases left in between. The CDR3 nucleotides read TGTGCCAGCAGTTATGACTCGAACACTGAAGCTTTCTTT. It encodes CASSYDSNTEAFF.